A single sample is the source of the 19 T cell receptor beta chains below, sequenced in a study of regulatory T cells in long-lasting Graves disease. The time point here: newly diagnosed GD, antithyroid drugs for less than 3 months. The authors made the TCR library using RNA they extracted from PBMCs. CDR3 regions were amplified by Arm-PCR using iRepertoire HTBI primers to build TCR beta libraries. TCRdb re-analysed the multiplex PCR reads in MiXCR, keeping a single row per CDR3 protein. This sample carries some 410,000 distinct CDR3 sequences, over 15% of them seen once, and the ten largest clones take about 10%. The sample was also reused in another study, on T cells in Graves' hyperthyroidism and ophthalmopathy.

The sequencing used peripheral blood mononuclear cells (PBMCs), collected at new diagnosis, from a patient treated with antithyroid drugs. These receptors originate from a woman aged 30 to 39 with Graves disease.

The gene calls are TRBV9 and TRBJ1-4, with D unresolved. Between the trimmed V and J ends, which lost 2 bases and 3 bases, there was a span of 8 bases. CDR3 size: 14 residues. Per germline, CDR1 SGDLS and CDR2 YYNGEE. The CDR3 coding sequence is TGTGCCAGCAGCGTGCGGGGATCTAATGAAAAACTGTTTTTT. Protein product: CASSVRGSNEKLFF. The variable domain in full, with the rest retrieved from reference TRBV9 and TRBJ1-4, is DSGVTQTPKHLITATGQRVTLRCSPRSGDLSVYWYQQSLDQGLQFLIQYYNGEERAKGNILERFSAQQFPDLHSELNLSSLELGDSALYFCASSVRGSNEKLFFGSGTQLSVL.

The table lists this clonotype with a few counts. This chain joins TRBV30 and TRBJ2-7, with no clear D. The CDR3 length is 14 residues. Trimming removed 2 bases from V and 4 bases from J, with 15 bases in between. Germline loops: CDR1 GTSNPN, CDR2 SVGIG (reference sequence). The CDR3 region has the DNA TGTGCCTGGAGTTTACGACTCGGCCGATACGAGCAGTACTTC. Translating it yields CAWSLRLGRYEQYF.

This clonotype was detected many times. The chain is built from TRBV7-9 and TRBJ2-7; 8 positions agree with TRBD1. CDR1 is SEHNR, CDR2 FQNEAQ, per germline (reference sequence). CDR3 length: 16 residues. With V trimmed by 5 bases and J by 5 bases, 14 bases remained unmatched. CDR3 residues: CASSLTALRGPDEQYF. Written as DNA, the CDR3 is TGTGCCAGCAGCCTAACGGCGCTCAGGGGGCCCGACGAGCAGTACTTC.

This sequence joins TRBV11-3 and TRBJ2-3; TRBD1 matches at 7 bases. J was trimmed by 2 bases and V by 0 bases; bases with no gene match: 2. The CDR3 is 15 residues long. CDR1 SGHNT and CDR2 YENEEA come from the germline V gene. CDR3 protein: CASSLEGTDTDTQYF. DNA of the CDR3: TGTGCCAGCAGCTTAGAAGGGACAGACACAGATACGCAGTATTTT.

The chain links TRBV29-1 to TRBJ2-5; maybe TRBD1 (5 bases). Germline V CDR1 and CDR2: SQVTM, ANQGSEA. With 6 bases removed from V and 7 bases from J, the gap between germline ends came to 12 bases. There are 11 residues in the CDR3. This chain's CDR3 is CSVQGWGTQYF. In DNA form, the CDR3 reads TGCAGCGTGCAGGGCTGGGGGACCCAGTACTTC. Using reference TRBV29-1 and TRBJ2-5 for the parts outside the CDR3, the full variable domain is SAVISQKPSRDICQRGTSLTIQCQVDSQVTMMFWYRQQPGQSLTLIATANQGSEATYESGFVIDKFPISRPNLTFSTLTVSNMSPEDSSIYLCSVQGWGTQYFGPGTRLLVL.

This clonotype showed up many times. J is TRBJ2-1 and V is TRBV12-3 or TRBV12-4, with D hard to call. With 6 bases removed from V and 10 bases from J, the gap between germline ends came to 16 bases. This CDR3 spans 13 amino acids. DNA for the CDR3: TGTGCCAGCAGCAGTTCCCCATTTCGAGAGCAGTTCTTC. It encodes CASSSSPFREQFF.

V gene TRBV5-1 combines with J gene TRBJ2-1; D is unresolved. Between the trimmed V and J ends, which lost 2 bases and 2 bases, there was a span of 5 bases. This CDR3 region has 13 residues. Germline V CDR1 and CDR2: SGHRS, YFSETQ. CDR3 nucleotides: TGCGCCAGCAGCTTCACGACCTACAATGAGCAGTTCTTC. Protein sequence: CASSFTTYNEQFF.

In this sample, this clonotype turned up many times. This rearrangement joins TRBV5-1 to TRBJ1-3; D gene uncertain. There are 16 residues in the CDR3. The germline CDR1 and CDR2 sequences are SGHRS and YFSETQ. V dropped 1 base and J dropped 0 bases, with 11 bases sitting between them. This chain's CDR3 is CASSLLASDSGNTIYF. DNA of the CDR3: TGCGCCAGCAGCTTGCTAGCGTCGGACTCTGGAAACACCATATATTTT.

The chain is built from TRBV4-2 and TRBJ2-4; TRBD2 aligns across 8 bases. CDR1 is LGHNA, CDR2 YNFKEQ, per germline. The V and J ends lost 1 base and 5 bases, in that order; junction bases with no gene match: 4. The CDR3 consists of 15 residues. CDR3 region: CASSQASGLQNIQYF. The CDR3 DNA sequence: TGTGCCAGCAGCCAAGCTAGCGGGCTGCAAAACATTCAGTACTTC.

The V and J genes are TRBV20-1 and TRBJ2-7; TRBD2 matches 10 bases. The ends lost 5 bases at V and 0 bases at J; junction bases unmatched: 4. The CDR3 loop spans 14 amino acids. Germline assignment: CDR1 DFQATT and CDR2 SNEGSKA (reference sequence). For the CDR3, the DNA is TGCAGTGCTGGAACTAGCGGGAACTCCTACGAGCAGTACTTC. Amino acid sequence: CSAGTSGNSYEQYF.

V is TRBV5-1 and J is TRBJ2-2, with D unresolved. The CDR3 consists of 14 residues. The V and J ends lost 0 bases and 7 bases respectively, with 10 bases between them. Germline V lookup: CDR1 SGHRS, CDR2 YFSETQ. In nucleotides, the CDR3 is TGCGCCAGCAGCTTGGGACCACTCCTCGGGGAGCTGTTTTTT. It yields the protein CASSLGPLLGELFF.

There are many counts of this clonotype. The chain couples TRBV11-2 to TRBJ1-5; 7 nucleotides match TRBD1. CDR3 length: 14 amino acids. Trimming cost V 5 bases and J 4 bases; bases outside gene matches: 5. CDR1 is SGHAT and CDR2 is FQNNGV in the germline V gene. The CDR3 is CASSQGQTNQPQHF. The DNA for the CDR3 is TGTGCCAGCAGCCAGGGACAGACGAATCAGCCCCAGCATTTT. Variable domain in full (rest from reference TRBV11-2 and TRBJ1-5): EAGVAQSPRYKIIEKRQSVAFWCNPISGHATLYWYQQILGQGPKLLIQFQNNGVVDDSQLPKDRFSAERLKGVDSTLKIQPAKLEDSAVYLCASSQGQTNQPQHFGDGTRLSIL.

This clonotype was counted ten times or more. The chain employs TRBV24-1 and TRBJ1-2; D possibly corresponds to TRBD1 (5 bases). This CDR3 contains 14 residues. Deletions cut 4 bases from V and 6 bases from J, with 14 bases between. Germline values: CDR1 KGHDR, CDR2 SFDVKD. Here the CDR3 reads CATSDPFDSHGYTF. The CDR3 DNA reads TGTGCCACCAGTGACCCCTTCGACAGCCATGGCTACACCTTC.

This clonotype was recorded many times. The V gene is TRBV18, the J gene TRBJ1-4; D is undetermined. This CDR3 is 16 amino acids long. Germline CDR1 is KGHSH and CDR2 is LQKENI. Trimming took off 4 bases at V and 0 bases at J, with 12 bases between the two ends. CDR3 loop: CASSHADSTTNEKLFF. The CDR3 coding sequence is TGTGCCAGCTCACACGCGGACTCTACAACTAATGAAAAACTGTTTTTT. The variable domain in full, completed from reference TRBV18 and TRBJ1-4, reads NAGVMQNPRHLVRRRGQEARLRCSPMKGHSHVYWYRQLPEEGLKFMVYLQKENIIDESGMPKERFSAEFPKEGPSILRIQQVVRGDSAAYFCASSHADSTTNEKLFFGSGTQLSVL.

This clonotype was recorded at least ten times. The rearrangement uses TRBV20-1 and TRBJ2-3, with D unclear. Germline assignment: CDR1 DFQATT and CDR2 SNEGSKA (reference sequence). The V and J ends lost 1 base and 10 bases respectively, with 15 bases between them. This CDR3 has 13 residues. The CDR3 sequence is CSARVPSRPPQYF. The DNA for the CDR3 is TGCAGTGCTAGAGTCCCCTCACGACCCCCGCAGTATTTT.

Concerning this clonotype itself: A junction end diverges from the germline sequence, so it may reflect a read error. The V call is TRBV30, the J call TRBJ2-5, with a possible D match to TRBD1 (5 bases). The CDR3 has 15 amino acids. The germline CDR1 and CDR2 sequences are GTSNPN and SVGIG (reference sequence). The CDR3 nucleotides are TGTGCCTGGGGTGTACCGACAGCGTTTGAGGAGACCCAGTACTTC. Protein: CAWGVPTAFEETQYF.

At least ten counts were recorded for this clonotype. The rearrangement joins TRBV10-3 to TRBJ1-2; 9 positions match TRBD1. The ends lost 3 bases at V and 5 bases at J; junction bases unmatched: 19. From germline, CDR1 is ENHRY and CDR2 SYGVKD. This CDR3 is built from 19 residues. In DNA, the CDR3 is TGTGCCATCAGTGATTCGGGTACAGGGGGCGTTCAAGCACTATATGGCTACACCTTC. Protein sequence: CAISDSGTGGVQALYGYTF.

The V gene is TRBV11-2, the J gene TRBJ1-2; TRBD1 is a possible D gene (5 bases). Deletions cut 1 base from V and 7 bases from J, with 22 bases between. Per the germline V gene, CDR1 is SGHAT and CDR2 is FQNNGV. The CDR3 totals 17 residues. CDR3 region: CASSLAAHSAGTGGYTF. CDR3 DNA sequence: TGTGCCAGCAGCTTAGCAGCTCATTCGGCAGGGACGGGTGGCTACACCTTC.

In this sample, this clonotype turned up a few times. The chain employs TRBV20-1 and TRBJ2-7; D is possibly TRBD1 (6 bases). The CDR3 runs to 15 residues. V was shortened by 0 bases and J by 0 bases, with 12 bases between the two germline ends. Germline V gives CDR1 DFQATT, CDR2 SNEGSKA (reference sequence). The CDR3 bases are TGCAGTGCTAGAGATACTGGACAGAGCTCCTACGAGCAGTACTTC. Protein product: CSARDTGQSSYEQYF.